One sample yielded the 4 T cell receptor beta chains listed below, sequenced in a study of T cell repertoires in aging, cancer and after chemotherapy. TRB rearrangements spanning V, D and J were amplified using mixed TRB-A/B primers. MiXCR, applied by TCRdb to the multiplex PCR reads, yields one record per CDR3 protein. The sample has about 11,000 distinct CDR3 sequences, roughly a quarter seen once. TCR beta rearrangements were amplified from peripheral blood genomic DNA. Specimen: blood. The receptor source for this set is a human donor in good health.

Worth noting for this clonotype: This may come from a read error, since a much larger clone is one base off. This sequence joins TRBV6-1 and TRBJ2-7; D assignment may be TRBD1 or TRBD2 (5 bases each). In germline, CDR1 is MNHNS, CDR2 SASEGT. This CDR3 is 17 amino acids long. This CDR3 is CASSEKWQGKTTYEKYF. CDR3 DNA sequence: TGTGCCAGCAGTGAAAAGTGGCAGGGAAAGACTACCTACGAGAAGTACTTC.

This clonotype was seen only a few times. V and J are TRBV12-3 or TRBV12-4 and TRBJ2-5; D tentatively reads TRBD1 or TRBD2 (5 bases each). The V end lost 1 base, the J end lost 7 bases, and 13 bases lay between the germline ends. The CDR3 spans 14 residues. The CDR3, as DNA: TGTGCCAGCAGTTTAGGGGGGTCCTTTGGGACCCAGTACTTC. It translates to CASSLGGSFGTQYF.

This clonotype is deemed medium-sized. The chain couples TRBV29-1 to TRBJ2-3; weak D call: TRBD1 (7 bases). Trimming took 4 bases from V and 6 from J, leaving 14 bases between them. The CDR3 totals 13 residues. The V gene's germline CDR1 is SQVTM and CDR2 ANQGSEA. This chain's CDR3 is CSVGGDSRDTQYF. The CDR3 DNA reads TGCAGCGTTGGGGGGGACAGTCGTGATACGCAGTATTTT.

This clonotype showed up just a few times. The J gene is TRBJ2-3, the V gene TRBV10-3; D remains ambiguous. Germline CDR1 and CDR2: ENHRY and SYGVKD. Trimming removed 5 bases at V and 0 bases at J, with 3 bases between. This CDR3 contains 12 residues. As DNA, the CDR3 is TGTGCCATCAGTCAAAGCACAGATACGCAGTATTTT. It specifies CAISQSTDTQYF.